This T cell receptor (beta chain) is from a study of shared clonotypes between healthy human individuals (dated by TCRdb to 2018 to 2020). In the study overall: A couple of women and three men aged 18 to 49 years were included in the cohort. For each donor, CD4 naive and CD4 memory were each given three plates, CD8 naive was given two plates, and CD8 memory was given one plate. To estimate repertoire size and how much clonotypes are shared between individuals, the study performed deep sequencing of blood TCR repertoires from a handful of healthy adults. To increase sequencing depth and limit assay-specific biases, TCR repertoire library preparation and sequencing were carried out by different laboratories using diverse techniques. Leukapheresis yielded between about 0.9 and 8.9 billion PBMCs per donor. Here is what the overall study found, with its caveats: Sampling was restricted to blood, and TCR repertoires in tissues likely differ from the TCR repertoires found in blood. Incomplete sequencing was indicated by rarefaction of sorted-subset datasets, despite the large sequencing depth. Sharing across a few donors was observed for 4.5% to 6.5% of naive CD4, over 3% of naive CD8, over 2% of memory CD4, and roughly 0.4% of memory CD8 clonotypes. Larger estimated clonotype richness was generally found for naive subsets than for memory subsets. The genetic and exposure-history diversity represented was limited by the small number of donors. Compared with non-shared clonotypes, clonotypes shared by all four sorted-subset donors had higher generation probabilities. Pairwise subsampling led to the expectation that sequencing depth would affect the degree of clonotype sharing among donors.

Using the deep immunoSEQ assay, TCR CDR3 regions were amplified from genomic DNA by multiplex PCR. Extracted genomic DNA from each cell subset was spread evenly across all wells of several immunoSEQ 96-well plates, with each plate serving as a replicate. For sorted subsets, about 220 ng of genomic DNA, equivalent to around 30,000 T cell genomes, went into each replicate PCR. The purified libraries were quantified using a Qubit 3.0 fluorometer, sized with a Bioanalyzer 2100, and then quantified again using the KAPA Library Quantification kit. A separate single-read 150-cycle Illumina NextSeq 550 flow cell was used to sequence each immunoSEQ 96-well plate. From the authors' description of their analysis: The immunoSEQ output contained only junctional sequences without quality scores, so filtering could not match that applied to full-length reads. Sequences were annotated with PyIR, a Python wrapper for IgBLAST v1.9, using IMGT germline references to assign V/J genes and CDR3. Any read was removed if the V/J assignment was weak (E-value above 1e-6), the CDR3 was missing, or the read contained stop codons, out-of-frame junctions, or ambiguous translated residues. A V3J clonotype was defined by an identical inferred V gene, J gene, and CDR3 amino acid sequence. Percentage overlap between repertoires was computed as shared unique clonotypes divided by the size of the smaller repertoire. Richness of each repertoire was evaluated using RTK rarefaction, the Chao1 estimator, and Recon v2.1 estimates of unobserved clonotypes. Generation probabilities for all TCRbeta clonotypes obtained by the gDNA method from a few donors were computed using OLGA. The source is immuneACCESS, and TCRdb retained only in-frame sequences with V and J called. Part of the clones is not carried over; for the studies checked, unresolved V genes explain less than half of this, and the remainder is unexplained. That table is the source of V, J and clone size, and D and trimming were worked out from the DNA. The sample data list about 1.1 million clones, and approximately 80% of these were observed just once. The ten largest clones capture approximately 0.52% of the sample.

V loses 0 bases, J loses 2 bases, and the germline ends lie 14 bases apart. The CDR3 runs 16 amino acids, cysteine and phenylalanine included. Only CDR3 DNA is held: 48 bases, read in frame from base 1. CDR1 and CDR2 (MNHNY, SVGAGI) derive from the germline V gene (reference sequence). With regard to this clone: Its antigen is still unknown. The input lacks base qualities; no much larger clone sits a single base away.

Donors were healthy HIV-negative adults with no recently reported acute infections or vaccinations. Every donor was a Caucasian adult living in Nashville, Tennessee, USA. CD4+ T cells were enriched through magnetic negative selection, after which naive cells were positively selected on CD45RA and the remaining negative fraction served as the memory subset. Blood was collected by leukapheresis, and PBMCs were isolated by Ficoll-Histopaque density gradient centrifugation and then cryopreserved in liquid nitrogen vapor phase. Analytical flow cytometry was used to check the purity and quantity of every magnetically sorted T cell population. Each sorted fraction had its genomic DNA isolated and then quantified by UV absorbance on a Nanodrop 2000c.

Here the chain combines TRBV6-6 and TRBJ2-7, with the D gene call left open. The origin of this receptor is a man in his late teens or twenties in good health. Some clones in this sample may be carry-over from other donors' samples. The sequencing sample was made of memory CD4+ T cells from PBMCs. The sample's cell subset or site, from its label and the paper: CD45RA-negative fraction. Here the CDR3 is given as CASSYSMMLPTYEQYF. DNA sequence: TGTGCCAGCAGTTACTCGATGATGCTACCGACCTACGAGCAGTACTTC.